This T cell receptor (beta chain) was identified during a study of T cell responses to AZD1222 COVID-19 vaccine. Study details: Second-dose timings of about 4 or about 12 weeks were pooled. Findings and caveats of the study: Distributed over spike, vaccine-associated CD4 TCRs predominated at 160-218 and 743-854. With two AZD1222 doses given, Spike-specific TCR breadth and depth both rose. The donors showed a predominance of white British ancestry and of females, with possible underestimation of clonal diversity.

The CDR3 has 14 amino acids. V shed 1 base, J shed 11 bases, and the junction held 3 bases outside the gene matches. Germline V lookup: CDR1 MNHNS, CDR2 SASEGT. This clone was counted between two and nine times. Its antigen is not identified. Only in-frame clones appear in the TCRdb table, and some are missing; sequencing was by immunoSEQ multiplex PCR. Of about 120,000 clones detected, less than 90% appear once; the ten largest clones hold around 7.5%. Sequenced here: peripheral blood, sampled on day 0 of AZD1222 vaccination. The V and J genes are TRBV6-1 and TRBJ2-1, with 12 bases matching TRBD2. The sequence came from an adult in good health. The chain's CDR3 is CASSEGGLAGQQFF. The CDR3 region has the DNA TGTGCCAGCAGTGAAGGCGGACTAGCGGGGCAGCAGTTCTTC.